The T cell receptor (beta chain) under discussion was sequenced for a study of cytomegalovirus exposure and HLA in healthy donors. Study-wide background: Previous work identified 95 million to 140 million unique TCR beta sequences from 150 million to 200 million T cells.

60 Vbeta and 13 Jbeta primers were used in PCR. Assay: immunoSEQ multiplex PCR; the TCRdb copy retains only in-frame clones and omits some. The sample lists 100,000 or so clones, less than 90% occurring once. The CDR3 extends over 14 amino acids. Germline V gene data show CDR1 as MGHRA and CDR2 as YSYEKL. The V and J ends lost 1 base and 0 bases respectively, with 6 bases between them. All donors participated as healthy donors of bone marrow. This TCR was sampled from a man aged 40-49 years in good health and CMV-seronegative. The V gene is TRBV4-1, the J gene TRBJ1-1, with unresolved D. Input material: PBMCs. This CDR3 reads CASSQAVLNTEAFF. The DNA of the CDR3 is TGCGCCAGCAGCCAAGCAGTACTGAACACTGAAGCTTTCTTT.